The present T cell receptor beta chain was sequenced within a study of human T cells and chemical hapten exposure. On the study more broadly: Patch tests put 0.01% DPC on the upper back, and the results were checked at 6 days. Slight volume differences across pooled libraries mainly accounted for varying per-sample TCR yields.

In the original analysis: TCR counts had a median of approximately 96,000 per sample and spanned about 20,000 to 700,000. Via MiXCR, TCRdb re-called the RACE reads, giving one row per CDR3 protein. The V and J calls follow TCRdb's processing rather than the paper's. Of a few hundred thousand distinct CDR3 sequences listed, 4.5% to 5.5% are singletons. Overall study results and limits: Because they had alopecia, donors may respond immunologically unlike healthy people.

In this sample, this clonotype turned up a few times. Its matching antigen is unknown. Time point indicated: pre-sensitization, week 0. Treatment in this sample: therapeutic diphenylcyclopropenone sensitization with weekly scalp DPC. The receptor's source is a woman younger than 30 with alopecia areata. Some clones in this sample may be carry-over from other donors' samples. The material sequenced was whole blood, taken in connection with sensitization to the hapten diphenylcyclopropenone (DPC).

The CDR3 nucleotides read TGTGCCAGCAGTTACCGACCTAGAAATGAAAAACTGTTTTTT. It is translated as CASSYRPRNEKLFF. The chain recombines TRBV6-6 with TRBJ1-4; D not resolved. Trimming stripped 2 bases from V and 5 bases from J, with 9 bases between. The CDR3 is 14 amino acids. CDR1 MNHNY and CDR2 SVGAGI come from the germline V gene (reference sequence).